Sequencing of this T cell receptor (beta chain) was carried out in a study of breast tumors, draining lymph nodes, adjacent tissues. Germline lookup yields CDR1 LGHNA and CDR2 YNFKEQ. The CDR3 spans 16 residues. TCRdb processed the multiplex PCR reads anew with MiXCR; each CDR3 protein has one entry. This table has about 180,000 distinct CDR3 sequences, approximately 30% appearing once. Notes on the study in general: Tumor repertoires ranked between lymph nodes and nontumor tissue in diversity, with V and J gene preferences. Data fit most tumor T cells coming from lymph node, expanding in tumor. The lymph node origin of tumor T cells was framed as consistent with a hypothesis, not demonstrated.

About this clonotype itself: Its antigen is currently unknown. Just one base apart from a much larger clone, this may be a read error.

Samples came from axillary lymph nodes draining the breast cancer. The sequence derives from a female donor with breast cancer. Some clones in this sample may be carry-over from other donors' samples. The chain carries TRBV4-2 and TRBJ2-7; unclear D gene. What was sequenced was axillary lymph node tissue. CDR3 sequence (DNA): TGTGCCAGCGGCCAAGACGTTCGCGGAATTTCCTACGAGCAGTACTTC. This encodes CASGQDVRGISYEQYF.